This T cell receptor (beta chain) was captured in a study of blood T cell repertoires in COVID-19. Turning to the study itself: Samples representing acute and convalescent COVID-19 were sourced from the United States, Italy and Spain. The analysed material was cDNA or gDNA that came from T cells, B-cell-depleted T cells, or PBMCs.

Profiling relied on immunoSEQ multiplex PCR, and the TCRdb table lists in-frame clones only, not all of them. This table has around 240,000 clones, roughly 85% appearing once. Enrollees, about 18 to 89 years old, lived in approximately 25 US areas. Cohorts were based on clinical histories the participants reported. The sequence came from a woman in her fifties or sixties who had recovered from COVID-19. The sequencing input was PBMCs or T cells enriched from blood (not recorded which).

This chain's CDR3 is CASSTTHRGWDYGYTF. CDR3 in DNA: TGTGCCAGTAGTACAACCCACAGGGGTTGGGACTATGGCTACACCTTC. The rearrangement uses TRBV19 and TRBJ1-2; the match to TRBD1 covers 7 bases. This CDR3 has 16 residues. Germline-derived CDR1 and CDR2 are LNHDA and SQIVND (reference sequence). V was clipped by 4 bases and J by 3 bases; unmatched bases: 11.